This T cell receptor (beta chain) was obtained from a study of blood T cell repertoires in COVID-19. Study-wide background: PBMCs, B-cell-depleted T cells, or T cells provided the cDNA or gDNA that made up the material.

The study recruited people aged about 18 to 89 years across about two dozen US areas. Participants reported their clinical history, and cohort assignment relied on those reports. The germline gives CDR1 SGHRS, CDR2 YFSETQ. The CDR3 is 13 amino acids. Trimming cost V 4 bases and J 6 bases, with 13 bases left between them. This clone has more than one count but fewer than ten. Original methodology: Estimated nucleated cell counts came from reference gene primer amplification. Using immunoSEQ multiplex PCR, the repertoire was profiled, and TCRdb retains in-frame clones only, with some absent. The V and J calls and clone size are taken from that table; D and trimming were inferred from the DNA. This table has 150,000 to 200,000 clones, around four fifths appearing once.

The source is a woman aged 50 to 60 who had recovered from COVID-19. Material for sequencing was PBMCs or T cells enriched from blood (not recorded which). The genes are TRBV5-1 and TRBJ1-2; the D is unclear. CDR3 sequence reads: CASSALPGDGYTF. CDR3 in DNA: TGCGCCAGCAGCGCACTACCCGGTGATGGCTACACCTTC.